The rows below give T cell receptor beta chains drawn from one sample of a study of blood T cell repertoires in COVID-19. Method: immunoSEQ multiplex PCR; TCRdb's copy keeps in-frame clones and lacks some. The sample carries about 120,000 clones, approximately 90% recorded once. The sample was peripheral blood. The receptors derive from a man aged 35 to 55 with acute or convalescent COVID-19. CDR3s include the opening cysteine and the closing phenylalanine or tryptophan. Fields, in order: J gene, clone size, D gene, V gene, CDR3 DNA, CDR3 protein. The D gene is left open where the match is weak. Not all rows give a size; the values are once, few, many and, for expanded clones, a class.

J gene: TRBJ1-5; clone size: NA; D gene: NA; V gene: TRBV19; CDR3 DNA: TGTGCCAGTAGTATCTCCCAGACTCATAGCAATCAGCCCCAGCATTTT; CDR3 protein: CASSISQTHSNQPQHF
J gene: TRBJ2-4; clone size: NA; D gene: NA; V gene: TRBV7-9; CDR3 DNA: TGTGCCAGCAGCTTAGAGGGAGAGGCCAAAAACATTCAGTACTTC; CDR3 protein: CASSLEGEAKNIQYF
J gene: TRBJ1-1; clone size: once; D gene: NA; V gene: TRBV19; CDR3 DNA: TGTGCCAGTAGTATAGGGCAGATGAACACTGAAGCTTTCTTT; CDR3 protein: CASSIGQMNTEAFF
J gene: TRBJ1-1; clone size: NA; D gene: NA; V gene: TRBV7-2; CDR3 DNA: TGTGCCAGCAGCCCAATGGACAGCAGGAACACTGAAGCTTTCTTT; CDR3 protein: CASSPMDSRNTEAFF
J gene: TRBJ1-1; clone size: few; D gene: TRBD1; V gene: TRBV5-8; CDR3 DNA: TGTGCCAGCAGCTCGGACTGGGACAGCCTGAACACTGAAGCTTTCTTT; CDR3 protein: CASSSDWDSLNTEAFF
J gene: TRBJ2-7; clone size: NA; D gene: TRBD1; V gene: TRBV9; CDR3 DNA: TGTGCCAGCAGCCGGACAGGGGGCTCCCCCTCCTACGAGCAGTACTTC; CDR3 protein: CASSRTGGSPSYEQYF
J gene: TRBJ2-5; clone size: NA; D gene: NA; V gene: TRBV24-1; CDR3 DNA: TGTGCCACCAGTGAGGGACCCGGGAGTGTTACGGAGACCCAGTACTTC; CDR3 protein: CATSEGPGSVTETQYF
J gene: TRBJ2-2; clone size: NA; D gene: NA; V gene: TRBV11-2; CDR3 DNA: TGTGCCAGCAGCGCCCGGACTTATAGACACGCGAACACCGGGGAGCTGTTTTTT; CDR3 protein: CASSARTYRHANTGELFF
J gene: TRBJ1-1; clone size: NA; D gene: NA; V gene: TRBV30; CDR3 DNA: TGTGCCTGGAGAACCGTCGGGACTGAAGCTTTCTTT; CDR3 protein: CAWRTVGTEAFF
J gene: TRBJ1-1; clone size: NA; D gene: NA; V gene: TRBV14; CDR3 DNA: TGTGCCAGCAGCCAAGATTTAACAGGCCCGAACACTGAAGCTTTCTTT; CDR3 protein: CASSQDLTGPNTEAFF
J gene: TRBJ1-4; clone size: NA; D gene: NA; V gene: TRBV9; CDR3 DNA: TGTGCCAGCAGCACCTCATTTAGGGGGACTAATGAAAAACTGTTTTTT; CDR3 protein: CASSTSFRGTNEKLFF
J gene: TRBJ1-4; clone size: few; D gene: NA; V gene: TRBV6-1; CDR3 DNA: TGTGCCAGCAGCGAAGAAGACAGGCCGGGAAAACTGTTTTTT; CDR3 protein: CASSEEDRPGKLFF
J gene: TRBJ2-3; clone size: NA; D gene: TRBD2; V gene: TRBV7-2; CDR3 DNA: TGTGCCAGCAGCAAAAGAGCGGGGAAACGCACAGATACGCAGTATTTT; CDR3 protein: CASSKRAGKRTDTQYF
J gene: TRBJ1-1; clone size: NA; D gene: NA; V gene: TRBV29-1; CDR3 DNA: TGCAGCGTTGACGTTTCGGTAATCTCGGGAATGAACACTGAAGCTTTCTTT; CDR3 protein: CSVDVSVISGMNTEAFF
J gene: TRBJ2-3; clone size: NA; D gene: TRBD2; V gene: TRBV19; CDR3 DNA: TGTGCCAGTAGGATGGCGGGAGGCCGGGCAGATACGCAGTATTTT; CDR3 protein: CASRMAGGRADTQYF
J gene: TRBJ2-1; clone size: NA; D gene: TRBD2; V gene: TRBV5-4; CDR3 DNA: TGTGCCAGCAGCCCGTCCTCATTAGCGGGAGTGTATGAGCAGTTCTTC; CDR3 protein: CASSPSSLAGVYEQFF
J gene: TRBJ2-7; clone size: NA; D gene: NA; V gene: TRBV19; CDR3 DNA: TGTGCCAGTAGTATAGGAAGAGGGTTCTCCTACGAGCAGTACTTC; CDR3 protein: CASSIGRGFSYEQYF
J gene: TRBJ2-7; clone size: once; D gene: TRBD2; V gene: TRBV11-2; CDR3 DNA: TGTGCCAGCTTAAGGACTAGCGGAACCTACGAGCAGTACTTC; CDR3 protein: CASLRTSGTYEQYF
J gene: TRBJ2-3; clone size: once; D gene: TRBD2; V gene: TRBV29-1; CDR3 DNA: TGCAGCGTTGAAGTTTTGAGGGCGGGAGTTAGAGCAGATACGCAGTATTTT; CDR3 protein: CSVEVLRAGVRADTQYF
J gene: TRBJ1-3; clone size: NA; D gene: TRBD1; V gene: TRBV7-2; CDR3 DNA: TGTGCCAGCAGCTCCACGACAGGGATGGGAAACACCATATATTTT; CDR3 protein: CASSSTTGMGNTIYF
J gene: TRBJ2-2; clone size: NA; D gene: TRBD1; V gene: TRBV30; CDR3 DNA: TGTGCCTGGAGTGACACCGGGACAGGGGGGACCGGGGAGCTGTTTTTT; CDR3 protein: CAWSDTGTGGTGELFF
J gene: TRBJ2-3; clone size: NA; D gene: TRBD2; V gene: TRBV29-1; CDR3 DNA: TGCAGCGCGGGACTAGCGGGGACAGGCACAGATACGCAGTATTTT; CDR3 protein: CSAGLAGTGTDTQYF
J gene: TRBJ2-5; clone size: NA; D gene: TRBD1; V gene: TRBV5-1; CDR3 DNA: TGCGCCAGCAGCTGGGGGACAGTCCAAGAGACCCAGTACTTC; CDR3 protein: CASSWGTVQETQYF
J gene: TRBJ1-2; clone size: NA; D gene: NA; V gene: TRBV5-1; CDR3 DNA: TGCGCCAGCAGTTCACAGTCTAACTATGGCTACACCTTC; CDR3 protein: CASSSQSNYGYTF
J gene: TRBJ2-2; clone size: NA; D gene: TRBD1; V gene: TRBV19; CDR3 DNA: TGTGCCAGTAGTCGCGGGACAGGGTTTAACACCGGGGAGCTGTTTTTT; CDR3 protein: CASSRGTGFNTGELFF
J gene: TRBJ1-1; clone size: NA; D gene: NA; V gene: TRBV10-1; CDR3 DNA: TGCGCCAGCAGAGAGGACAGAAACACTGAAGCTTTCTTT; CDR3 protein: CASREDRNTEAFF
J gene: TRBJ2-1; clone size: NA; D gene: NA; V gene: TRBV7-9; CDR3 DNA: TGTGCCAGCAGCCCCGATCTAGGAAGGAACAATGAGCAGTTCTTC; CDR3 protein: CASSPDLGRNNEQFF
J gene: TRBJ1-2; clone size: NA; D gene: TRBD1; V gene: TRBV9; CDR3 DNA: TGTGCCAGCAGCTTCCGGGACAGGGGCTACTATGGCTACACCTTC; CDR3 protein: CASSFRDRGYYGYTF
J gene: TRBJ2-2; clone size: NA; D gene: NA; V gene: TRBV11-2; CDR3 DNA: TGTGCCAGCAGCTTAGCTGTTTTTGGGACAACCACCGGGGAGCTGTTTTTT; CDR3 protein: CASSLAVFGTTTGELFF
J gene: TRBJ1-5; clone size: NA; D gene: NA; V gene: TRBV11-2; CDR3 DNA: TGTGCCAGCAGCTTAGAAGGTGCAGGGAAATATCAGCCCCAGCATTTT; CDR3 protein: CASSLEGAGKYQPQHF
J gene: TRBJ1-3; clone size: NA; D gene: NA; V gene: TRBV3-1/TRBV3-2; CDR3 DNA: TGTGCCACGCCGGACAGCGCTGGAAACACCATATATTTT; CDR3 protein: CATPDSAGNTIYF
J gene: TRBJ1-3; clone size: NA; D gene: NA; V gene: TRBV19; CDR3 DNA: TGTGCCAGTAGTATATCCGGCAGATCCTGGAGCTCTGGAAACACCATATATTTT; CDR3 protein: CASSISGRSWSSGNTIYF